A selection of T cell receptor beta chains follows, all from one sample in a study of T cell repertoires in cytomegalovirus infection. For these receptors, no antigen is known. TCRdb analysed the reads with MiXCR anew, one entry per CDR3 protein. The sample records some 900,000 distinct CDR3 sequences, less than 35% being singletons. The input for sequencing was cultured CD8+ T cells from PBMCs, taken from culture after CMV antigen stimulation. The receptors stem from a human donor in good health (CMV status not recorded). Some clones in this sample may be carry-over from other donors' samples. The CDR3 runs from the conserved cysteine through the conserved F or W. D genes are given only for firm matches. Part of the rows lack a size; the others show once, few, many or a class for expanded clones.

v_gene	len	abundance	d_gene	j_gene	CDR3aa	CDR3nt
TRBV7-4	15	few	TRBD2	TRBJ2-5	CASSPRGGLEETQYF	TGTGCCAGCAGCCCCCGGGGAGGGCTGGAAGAGACCCAGTACTTC
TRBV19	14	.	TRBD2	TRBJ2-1	CASSIGGGVNEQFF	TGTGCCAGTAGTATAGGGGGGGGAGTCAATGAGCAGTTCTTC
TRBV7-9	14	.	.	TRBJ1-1	CTSSFQSAGTEAFF	TGTACCAGCAGCTTTCAGAGCGCGGGGACTGAAGCTTTCTTT
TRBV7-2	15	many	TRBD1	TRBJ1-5	CASSYTGGAGQPQHF	TGTGCCAGCAGCTACACAGGGGGCGCAGGACAGCCCCAGCATTTT
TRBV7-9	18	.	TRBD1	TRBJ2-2	CASSSFGQVLLNTGELFF	TGTGCCAGCAGCTCTTTCGGACAGGTCCTACTAAACACCGGGGAGCTGTTTTTT
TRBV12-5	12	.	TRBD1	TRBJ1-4	CASGQDGEKLFF	TGTGCTAGCGGACAGGACGGGGAAAAACTGTTTTTT
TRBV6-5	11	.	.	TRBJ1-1	CASSSYNRAFF	TGTGCCAGCAGTTCCTACAACAGAGCTTTCTTT
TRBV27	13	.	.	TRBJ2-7	CASSPGPDYEQYF	TGTGCCAGCAGTCCCGGACCCGACTACGAGCAGTACTTC
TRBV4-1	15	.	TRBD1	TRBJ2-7	CASSQEGTGHYEQYF	TGCGCCAGCAGCCAAGAAGGGACAGGGCACTACGAGCAGTACTTC
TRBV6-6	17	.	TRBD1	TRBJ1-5	CASSGPQGRILWQPQHF	TGTGCCAGCAGTGGACCACAGGGGAGAATCTTGTGGCAGCCCCAGCATTTT
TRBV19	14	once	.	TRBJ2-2	CASSIGINTGELFF	TGTGCCAGTAGTATAGGGATTAACACCGGGGAGCTGTTTTTT
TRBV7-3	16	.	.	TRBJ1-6	CASSTDGGLAYSPRHF	TGTGCCAGCAGTACAGACGGTGGGCTCGCTTATTCACCCCGCCACTTT
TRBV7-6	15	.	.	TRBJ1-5	CASSSRWGSNQPQHF	TGTGCCAGCAGCTCTCGTTGGGGGAGCAATCAGCCCCAGCATTTT
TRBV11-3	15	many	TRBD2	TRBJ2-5	CASSLTGTSGETQYF	TGTGCCAGCAGCCTTACCGGGACTAGCGGGGAGACCCAGTACTTC
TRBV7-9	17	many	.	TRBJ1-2	CASSLVDFKRNPYGYTF	TGTGCCAGCAGCTTAGTGGACTTTAAACGGAACCCCTATGGCTACACCTTC
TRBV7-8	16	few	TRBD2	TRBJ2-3	CASSFRLAGLANTQYF	TGTGCCAGCAGCTTCCGACTAGCGGGGCTCGCGAATACGCAGTATTTT
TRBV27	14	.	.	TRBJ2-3	CASSFLGHTDTQYF	TGTGCCAGCAGTTTCCTGGGACACACAGATACGCAGTATTTT
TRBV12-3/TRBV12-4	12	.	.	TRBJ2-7	CASTGVPYEQYF	TGTGCCAGCACTGGGGTGCCCTACGAGCAGTACTTC
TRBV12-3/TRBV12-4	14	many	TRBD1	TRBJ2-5	CASSETGQQETQYF	TGTGCCAGCAGTGAAACGGGACAGCAAGAGACCCAGTACTTC
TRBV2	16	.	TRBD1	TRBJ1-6	CASFDGQDRDNSPLHF	TGTGCCAGCTTCGACGGGCAGGACAGGGATAATTCACCCCTCCACTTT
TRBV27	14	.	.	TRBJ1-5	CASSLWAGNQPQNF	TGTGCCAGCAGTTTATGGGCAGGCAATCAGCCCCAGAATTTT
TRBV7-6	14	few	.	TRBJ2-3	CASRPAGLTDTQYF	TGTGCCAGCAGACCCGCCGGGCTCACAGATACGCAGTATTTT
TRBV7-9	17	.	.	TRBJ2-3	CASSLLGAPPATDTQYF	TGTGCCAGCAGCTTACTGGGGGCCCCACCAGCCACAGATACGCAGTATTTT
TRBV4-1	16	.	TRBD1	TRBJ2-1	CASSRIRDRVRNEQFF	TGCGCCAGCAGCCGGATCCGGGACAGGGTAAGAAATGAGCAGTTCTTC
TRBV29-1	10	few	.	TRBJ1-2	CSVEGYGYTF	TGCAGCGTTGAAGGCTATGGCTACACCTTC
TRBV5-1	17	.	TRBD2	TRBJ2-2	CASSVPTSGANTGELFF	TGCGCCAGCAGCGTCCCGACTAGCGGGGCGAACACCGGGGAGCTGTTTTTT
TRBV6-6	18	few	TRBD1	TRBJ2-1	CASHPGQGGLLSYNEQFF	TGTGCCAGCCATCCGGGACAGGGTGGTCTGCTCTCCTACAATGAGCAGTTCTTC
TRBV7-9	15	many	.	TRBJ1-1	CASSLGQGMNTEAFF	TGTGCCAGCAGCTTAGGGCAGGGGATGAACACTGAAGCTTTCTTT
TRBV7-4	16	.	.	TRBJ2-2	CASSLTLTGNTGELFF	TGTGCCAGCAGCCTCACCCTGACGGGGAACACCGGGGAGCTGTTTTTT
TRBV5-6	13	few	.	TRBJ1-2	CASSLSGGVGYTF	TGTGCCAGCAGCTTATCGGGAGGGGTCGGCTACACCTTC
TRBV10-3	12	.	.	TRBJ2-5	CATGDFQETQYF	TGTGCCACCGGGGACTTCCAAGAGACCCAGTACTTC
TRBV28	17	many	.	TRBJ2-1	CASSLLGGGVDYNEQFF	TGTGCCAGCAGTTTGCTGGGAGGTGGGGTAGACTACAATGAGCAGTTCTTC
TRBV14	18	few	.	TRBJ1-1	CASSHALFRQERDTEAFF	TGTGCCAGCAGCCACGCACTTTTCAGACAGGAGCGCGACACTGAAGCTTTCTTT
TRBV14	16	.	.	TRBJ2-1	CASRLGLDLPHYEQFF	TGTGCCAGCAGATTAGGACTGGACCTCCCTCACTATGAGCAGTTCTTC
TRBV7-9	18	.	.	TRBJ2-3	CASSPWSWGTTSTDTQYF	TGTGCCAGCAGCCCCTGGAGTTGGGGGACGACTAGCACAGATACGCAGTATTTT
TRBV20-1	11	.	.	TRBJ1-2	CSTLTAYGYTF	TGCAGTACCCTAACAGCCTATGGCTACACCTTC
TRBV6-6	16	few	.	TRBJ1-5	CASSRGKGERGQPQHF	TGTGCCAGCAGTAGAGGAAAGGGTGAACGGGGGCAGCCCCAGCATTTT
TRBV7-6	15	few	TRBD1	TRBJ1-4	CASSSGDRGNEKLFF	TGTGCCAGCAGTTCTGGGGACAGGGGTAATGAAAAACTGTTTTTT
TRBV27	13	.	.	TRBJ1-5	CASSPLFGETQHF	TGTGCCAGCAGTCCCCTGTTCGGGGAGACCCAGCATTTT
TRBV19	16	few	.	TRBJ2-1	CASSIGTTYSYNEQFF	TGTGCCAGTAGTATAGGGACTACTTACTCCTACAATGAGCAGTTCTTC
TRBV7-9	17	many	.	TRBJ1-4	CASSSQTPGVGNEKLFF	TGTGCCAGCAGCTCCCAAACTCCAGGGGTGGGCAATGAAAAACTGTTTTTT
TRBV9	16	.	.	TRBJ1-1	CASSVVADPMNTEAFF	TGTGCCAGCAGCGTAGTAGCAGATCCTATGAACACTGAAGCTTTCTTT
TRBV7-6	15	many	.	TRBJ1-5	CASSLQDQSNQPQHF	TGTGCCAGCAGCTTACAGGACCAAAGCAATCAGCCCCAGCATTTT
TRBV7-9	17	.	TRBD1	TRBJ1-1	CASSLARTGTGLTEAFF	TGTGCCAGCAGCTTAGCCCGAACCGGGACAGGGCTAACTGAAGCTTTCTTT
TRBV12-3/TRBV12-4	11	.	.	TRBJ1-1	CASSFSIEAFF	TGTGCCAGCAGTTTTAGTATTGAAGCTTTCTTT
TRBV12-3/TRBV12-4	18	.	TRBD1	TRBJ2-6	CASTPEGAPSSGANVLTF	TGTGCCAGCACCCCAGAGGGGGCTCCCTCCTCTGGGGCCAACGTCCTGACTTTC
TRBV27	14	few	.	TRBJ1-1	CASSFLGGNTEAFF	TGTGCCAGCAGTTTCCTCGGGGGGAACACTGAAGCTTTCTTT
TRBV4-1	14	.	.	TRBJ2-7	CASSQEWPFYEQYF	TGCGCCAGCAGCCAAGAATGGCCCTTCTACGAGCAGTACTTC
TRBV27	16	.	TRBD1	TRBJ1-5	CASSLSRRQGNQPQHF	TGTGCCAGCAGTTTATCACGCCGACAGGGGAATCAGCCCCAGCATTTT
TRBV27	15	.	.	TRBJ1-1	CASSGGGFGNTEAFF	TGTGCCAGCAGTGGCGGGGGTTTTGGAAACACTGAAGCTTTCTTT
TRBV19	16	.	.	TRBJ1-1	CASSIIRGRMNTEAFF	TGTGCCAGTAGTATTATACGGGGCCGGATGAACACTGAAGCTTTCTTT
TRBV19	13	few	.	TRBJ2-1	CASVSVSYNEQFF	TGTGCCAGTGTATCCGTTTCCTACAATGAGCAGTTCTTC
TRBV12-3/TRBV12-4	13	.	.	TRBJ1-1	CVSSLSSYTEAFF	TGTGTCAGCAGTTTAAGTTCTTACACTGAAGCTTTCTTT
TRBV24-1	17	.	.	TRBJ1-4	CATSDPASGPANEKLFF	TGTGCCACCAGTGATCCGGCCTCAGGGCCGGCTAATGAAAAACTGTTTTTT
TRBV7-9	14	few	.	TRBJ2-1	CASSPIGGRDEQFF	TGTGCCAGCAGCCCCATCGGGGGGCGAGATGAGCAGTTCTTC
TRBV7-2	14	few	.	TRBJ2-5	CASSPGRHQETQYF	TGTGCCAGCAGCCCCGGACGGCATCAAGAGACCCAGTACTTC
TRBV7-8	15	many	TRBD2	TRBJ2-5	CASSPRGGNQETQYF	TGTGCCAGCAGCCCGCGGGGGGGAAACCAAGAGACCCAGTACTTC
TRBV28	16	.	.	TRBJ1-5	CASSLLGQDSNQPQHF	TGTGCCAGCAGTCTCCTAGGACAAGATAGCAATCAGCCCCAGCATTTT
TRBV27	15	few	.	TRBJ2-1	CASSPGTFLYNEQFF	TGTGCCAGCAGTCCCGGGACTTTCCTTTACAATGAGCAGTTCTTC